Listed below are T cell receptor beta chains from one sample, sequenced in a study of blood T cell repertoires in COVID-19. Only in-frame clones appear in the TCRdb table, and some are missing; sequencing was by immunoSEQ multiplex PCR. The sample consists of about 250,000 clones, under 90% of them appearing once. The sequenced sample was PBMCs or T cells enriched from blood (not recorded which). All receptors derive from a woman aged 40 to 50 who had been exposed to COVID-19. The conserved cysteine and the conserved F or W are not part of the CDR3 here.

V gene	J gene	CDR3 protein
TRBV15	TRBJ2-3	ATSPGLAGGSTDTQY
TRBV5-4	TRBJ2-1	ASSLGAEGLAEQF
TRBV11-1	TRBJ2-3	ASSPSWDYDTQY
TRBV7-2	TRBJ1-1	ASIGRGEGTGTEAF
TRBV6-4	TRBJ1-5	ASRSEKQGKQPQH
TRBV27	TRBJ1-2	ASRLRGGVDGYT
TRBV27	TRBJ2-7	ASSLGRFYEQY
TRBV4-2	TRBJ2-7	ASSQETAGVYEQY
TRBV4-2	TRBJ1-6	ASSQEAVFGTADSPLH
TRBV19	TRBJ1-5	ASSTTGTENQPQH
TRBV7-6	TRBJ1-1	ASSPIQGLHTEAF